One T cell receptor beta chain is described in this entry. Its antigen is still unknown. V dropped 8 bases and J dropped 3 bases, with 14 bases sitting between them. Germline values: CDR1 MDHEN, CDR2 SYDVKM. The CDR3 is 13 residues long. This specimen comes from a study of shared clonotypes between healthy human individuals. Naive-designated CD8 cells lacked CD45RO, were positively enriched for CCR7, and omitted terminally differentiated effector memory CD45RA+ cells. Findings and caveats of the study: The authors expected sequencing depth to affect clonotype sharing among donors.

Data came from immunoSEQ multiplex PCR; TCRdb stores just in-frame clones and leaves some out. This table has around 650,000 clones, approximately 96% appearing once. The chain recombines TRBV28 with TRBJ2-7, with D possibly TRBD1 on 5 matching bases. The sequenced material came from naive CD8+ T cells sorted from blood. This TCR derives from a woman aged 25 to 39 in good health. The CDR3: CASGDRADYEQYF. CDR3 DNA sequence: TGTGCCAGCGGCGACAGAGCCGACTACGAGCAGTACTTC.